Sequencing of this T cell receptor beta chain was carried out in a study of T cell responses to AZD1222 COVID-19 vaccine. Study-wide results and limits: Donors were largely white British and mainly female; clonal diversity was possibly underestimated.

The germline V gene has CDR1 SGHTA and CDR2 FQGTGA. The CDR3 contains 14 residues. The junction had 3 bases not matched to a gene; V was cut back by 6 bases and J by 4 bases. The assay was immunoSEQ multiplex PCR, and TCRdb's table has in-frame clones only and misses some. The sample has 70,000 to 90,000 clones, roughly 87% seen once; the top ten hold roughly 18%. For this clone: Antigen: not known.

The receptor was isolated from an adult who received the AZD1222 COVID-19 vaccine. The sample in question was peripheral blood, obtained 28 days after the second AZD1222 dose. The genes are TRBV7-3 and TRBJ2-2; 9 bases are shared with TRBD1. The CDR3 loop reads CASRGQGGTGELFF. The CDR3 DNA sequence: TGTGCCAGCAGGGGACAGGGCGGCACCGGGGAGCTGTTTTTT. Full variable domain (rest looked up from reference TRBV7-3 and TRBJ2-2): GAGVSQTPSNKVTEKGKYVELRCDPISGHTALYWYRQSLGQGPEFLIYFQGTGAADDSGLPNDRFFAVRPEGSVSTLKIQRTERGDSAVYLCASRGQGGTGELFFGEGSRLTVL.